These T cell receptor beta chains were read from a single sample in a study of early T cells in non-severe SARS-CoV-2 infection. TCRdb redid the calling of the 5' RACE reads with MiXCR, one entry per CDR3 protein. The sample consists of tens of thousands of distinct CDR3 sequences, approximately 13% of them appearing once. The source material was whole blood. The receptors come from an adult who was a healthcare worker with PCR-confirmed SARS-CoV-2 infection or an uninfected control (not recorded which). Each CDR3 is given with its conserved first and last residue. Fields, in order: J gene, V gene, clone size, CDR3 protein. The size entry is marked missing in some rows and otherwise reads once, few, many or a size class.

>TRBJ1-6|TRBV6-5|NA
CASSYYWDGNSPLHF
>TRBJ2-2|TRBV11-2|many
CASSLGVANTGELFF
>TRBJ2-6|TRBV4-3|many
CASSQFGTVVSGANVLTF
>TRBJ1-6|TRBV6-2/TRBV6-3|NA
CASSDRLHSALHF
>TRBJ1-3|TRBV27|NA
CASSPEGQGARAGNTIYF
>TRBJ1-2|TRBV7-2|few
CASSLGGQVYGYTF
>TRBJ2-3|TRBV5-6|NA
CASSFETLVTDTQYF
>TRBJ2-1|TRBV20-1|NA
CSAKGEADEQFF
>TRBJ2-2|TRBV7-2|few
CASSSTTGTGELFF
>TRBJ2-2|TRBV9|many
CASSGADFTGELFF
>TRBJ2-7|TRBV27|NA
CASSKQLGFGGTYEQYF
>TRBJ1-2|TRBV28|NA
CASSHSGYTF
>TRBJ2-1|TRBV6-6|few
CASSYPERDGQFF
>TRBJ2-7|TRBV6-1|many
CASSEYSLSGRTIYEQYF
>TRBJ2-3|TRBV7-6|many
CASSPRTGATDTQYF
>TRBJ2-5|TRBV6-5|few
CASRPRRRYQETQYF
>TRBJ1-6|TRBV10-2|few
CASSTLDRPENYNSPLHF
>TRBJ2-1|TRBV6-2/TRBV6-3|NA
CASSYARTRGGNEQFF
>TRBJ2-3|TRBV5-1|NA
CASSLASSADTQYF
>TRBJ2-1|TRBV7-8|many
CASRPVGLAGWDEQFF
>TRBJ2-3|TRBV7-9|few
CASSFPGDTQYF
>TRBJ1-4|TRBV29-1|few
CSAVDATNEKLFF
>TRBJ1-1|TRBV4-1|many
CASSHQDTPATF
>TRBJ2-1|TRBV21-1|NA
CASSPRTSGLFYNEQFF
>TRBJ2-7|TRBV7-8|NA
CASSFLSGQGPLEQYF
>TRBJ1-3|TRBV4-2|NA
CASRRDRFSGNTIYF
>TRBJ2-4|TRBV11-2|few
CASSSRTGSGVYIQYF
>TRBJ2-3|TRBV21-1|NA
CASINRGLAGGPTDTQYF
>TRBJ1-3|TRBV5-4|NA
CASSFAAAGNTIYF